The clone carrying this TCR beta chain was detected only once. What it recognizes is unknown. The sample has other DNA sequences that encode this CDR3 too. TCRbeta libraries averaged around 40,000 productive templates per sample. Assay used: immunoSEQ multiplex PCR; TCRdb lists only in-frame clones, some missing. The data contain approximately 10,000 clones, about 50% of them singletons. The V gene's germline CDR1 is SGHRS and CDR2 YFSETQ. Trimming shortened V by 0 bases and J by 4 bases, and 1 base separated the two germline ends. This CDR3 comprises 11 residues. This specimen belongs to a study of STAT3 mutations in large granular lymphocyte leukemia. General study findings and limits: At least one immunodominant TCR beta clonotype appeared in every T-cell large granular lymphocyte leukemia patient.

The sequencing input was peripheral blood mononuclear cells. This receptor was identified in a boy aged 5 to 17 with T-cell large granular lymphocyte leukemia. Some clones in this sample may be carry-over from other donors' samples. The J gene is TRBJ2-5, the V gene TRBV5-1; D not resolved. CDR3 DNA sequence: TGCGCCAGCAGCTTGGCAGAGACCCAGTACTTC. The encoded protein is CASSLAETQYF.